Sequencing of this T cell receptor (beta chain) was carried out in a study of PD-1 blockade in classical Hodgkin lymphoma. Study findings and constraints: Newly diagnosed patients were said to have less baseline TCR diversity than healthy donors did.

With respect to this clone: Its antigen is currently unknown.

CDR1 and CDR2 (germline): GTSNPN, SVGIG (reference sequence). The CDR3 covers 11 residues. Trimming removed 2 bases from V and 8 bases from J, with 9 bases in between. Produced via immunoSEQ multiplex PCR; TCRdb's table is partial and in-frame only. The table lists approximately 13,000 clones, over 75% of them singletons. Every patient relapsed after autologous stem cell transplantation, and brentuximab vedotin exposure varied. The sequencing here drew on peripheral blood mononuclear cells (PBMCs), taken at baseline. J is TRBJ1-1 and V is TRBV30; a possible D gene is TRBD1 (6 bases). The sequence derives from a human donor with classical Hodgkin lymphoma. In DNA, the CDR3 is TGTGCCTGGAGTATGGACAGAGAAGCTTTCTTT. Translating gives CAWSMDREAFF.